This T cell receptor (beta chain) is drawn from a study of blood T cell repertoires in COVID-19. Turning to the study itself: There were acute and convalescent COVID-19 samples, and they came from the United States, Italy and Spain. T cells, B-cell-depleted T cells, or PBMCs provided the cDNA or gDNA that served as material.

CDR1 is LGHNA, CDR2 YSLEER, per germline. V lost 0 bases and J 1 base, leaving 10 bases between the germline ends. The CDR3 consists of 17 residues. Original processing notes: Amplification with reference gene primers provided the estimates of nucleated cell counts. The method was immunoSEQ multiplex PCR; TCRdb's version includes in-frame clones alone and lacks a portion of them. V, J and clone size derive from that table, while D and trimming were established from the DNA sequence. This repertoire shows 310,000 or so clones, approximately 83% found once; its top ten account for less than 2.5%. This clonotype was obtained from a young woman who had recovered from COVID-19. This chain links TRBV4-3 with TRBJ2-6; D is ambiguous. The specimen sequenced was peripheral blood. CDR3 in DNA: TGCGCCAGCAGCCAAGATGGGTGGAGTTCTGGGGCCAACGTCCTGACTTTC. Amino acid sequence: CASSQDGWSSGANVLTF.